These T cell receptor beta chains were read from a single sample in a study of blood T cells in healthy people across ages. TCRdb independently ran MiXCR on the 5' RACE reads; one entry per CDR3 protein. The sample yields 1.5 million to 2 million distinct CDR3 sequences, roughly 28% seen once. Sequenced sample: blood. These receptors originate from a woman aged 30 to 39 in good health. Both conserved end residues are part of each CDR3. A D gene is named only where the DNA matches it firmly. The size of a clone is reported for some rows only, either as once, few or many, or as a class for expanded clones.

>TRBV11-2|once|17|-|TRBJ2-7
TGTGCCAGCAGCTCCCCGACGCCGGGGGCCTCCTACAATGAGCAGTACTTC
CASSSPTPGASYNEQYF
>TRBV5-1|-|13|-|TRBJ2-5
TGCGCCAGCGACTCCGGCTTTTCGGAGACCCAGTACTTC
CASDSGFSETQYF
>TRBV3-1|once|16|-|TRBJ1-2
TGTGCCAGCAGCCAGGTTTTGGGGGCAGGGCTACTCGGCTACACCTTC
CASSQVLGAGLLGYTF
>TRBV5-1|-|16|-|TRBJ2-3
TGCGCCAGCAGCCTACCTGGGGTTGTTGATTCAGATACGCAGTATTTT
CASSLPGVVDSDTQYF
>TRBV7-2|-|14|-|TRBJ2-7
TGTGCCAGCGCCTCTGGTCTGGACTCCTACGAGCAGTACTTC
CASASGLDSYEQYF
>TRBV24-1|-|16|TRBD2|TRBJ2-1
TGTGCCACCAGCGAAGCGGGGGGGCGTACCGAGGGAGAGCAGTTCTTC
CATSEAGGRTEGEQFF
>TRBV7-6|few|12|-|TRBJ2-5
TGTGCCAGCCGCCCCGGCAGTGGGACCCAGTACTTC
CASRPGSGTQYF
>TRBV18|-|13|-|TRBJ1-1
TGTGCCAGCTTATACTCAGCTAACACTGAAGCTTTCTTT
CASLYSANTEAFF
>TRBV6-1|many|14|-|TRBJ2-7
TGTGCCAGCAGTGAAGCAGGGACCTCCTACGAGCAGTACTTC
CASSEAGTSYEQYF
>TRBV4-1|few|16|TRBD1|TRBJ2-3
TGCGCCAGCAGCCTGCGACAGGGACAAGGCACAGATACGCAGTATTTT
CASSLRQGQGTDTQYF
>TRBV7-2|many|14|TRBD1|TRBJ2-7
TGTGCTAGCAGCGCCCGGACAGGGGCCTACGAGCAGTACTTC
CASSARTGAYEQYF
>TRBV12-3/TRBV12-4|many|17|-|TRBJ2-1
TGTGCCAGCAGTTTAGGTAGGACCGCGGCCCTCGACAATGAGCAGTTCTTC
CASSLGRTAALDNEQFF
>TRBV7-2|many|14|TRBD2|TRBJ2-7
TGTGCCAGCACCACGACTAGCGGCCCCTACGAGCAGTACTTC
CASTTTSGPYEQYF
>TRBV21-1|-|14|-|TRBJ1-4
TGTGCCAGCAGCGCAAAGAGGCCGCGTGAAAAACTGTTTTTT
CASSAKRPREKLFF
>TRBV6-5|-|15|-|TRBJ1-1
TGTGCCAGCAGCCCCGAGTTGTATCGAAACACTGAAGCTTTCTTT
CASSPELYRNTEAFF